Listed below are T cell receptor beta chains from one sample, sequenced in a study of blood T cell repertoires in COVID-19. This table comes from immunoSEQ multiplex PCR, and its TCRdb copy is limited to in-frame clones, with some not included. The sample contains approximately 70,000 clones, over 60% of which appear only once. Sequencing was performed on peripheral blood. The receptors derive from a man aged 55-75 years with COVID-19, enrolled during active disease. Both conserved end residues are part of each CDR3. The order of the fields is CDR3 DNA, CDR3 protein, J gene, V gene, D gene, clone size. A D gene is named only where the DNA matches it firmly. A clone size is listed for some rows: how often the clone was seen (once, few, many), or a class if it is expanded.

DNA: TGTGCCAGCAGCCAAGTACCTAGCTCTAATGAAAAACTGTTTTTT; CDR3: CASSQVPSSNEKLFF; J: TRBJ1-4; V: TRBV3-1/TRBV3-2; D: NA; size: few
DNA: TGCAGTGCTAGTCGTTACACTGAAGCTTTCTTT; CDR3: CSASRYTEAFF; J: TRBJ1-1; V: TRBV20-1; D: NA; size: NA
DNA: TGTGCCAGTAGTGAAACGACTAGCGGGGTCACCGGGGAGCTGTTTTTT; CDR3: CASSETTSGVTGELFF; J: TRBJ2-2; V: TRBV19; D: TRBD2; size: NA
DNA: TGTGCCAGCAGTCCGCTTGTGACAGGACAGACCGAGCAGTACTTC; CDR3: CASSPLVTGQTEQYF; J: TRBJ2-7; V: TRBV27; D: NA; size: NA
DNA: TGTGCCAGCAGCTTAGGGAGGAGGGAGAAACTGTTTTTT; CDR3: CASSLGRREKLFF; J: TRBJ1-4; V: TRBV11-2; D: NA; size: NA
DNA: TGTGCCAGCGTGGGGCTTCGTCAGCCCCAGCATTTT; CDR3: CASVGLRQPQHF; J: TRBJ1-5; V: TRBV27; D: NA; size: once
DNA: TGCGCCAGCAGCTTGGCGGGTTACGGAAACACCATATATTTT; CDR3: CASSLAGYGNTIYF; J: TRBJ1-3; V: TRBV5-1; D: NA; size: NA
DNA: TGTGCCTGGGGGACTAGAAACACCATATATTTT; CDR3: CAWGTRNTIYF; J: TRBJ1-3; V: TRBV30; D: NA; size: NA
DNA: TGTGCCAGCAGCTTAGAGGCAGGCCCCCGCTCTGGAAACACCATATATTTT; CDR3: CASSLEAGPRSGNTIYF; J: TRBJ1-3; V: TRBV7-6; D: NA; size: NA
DNA: TGTGCCAGCAGTGAATATCAGGAAGCCACTGAAGCTTTCTTT; CDR3: CASSEYQEATEAFF; J: TRBJ1-1; V: TRBV25-1; D: NA; size: few
DNA: TGTGCCAGCTCACCACCGGGGGGGCCGGACACTGAAGCTTTCTTT; CDR3: CASSPPGGPDTEAFF; J: TRBJ1-1; V: TRBV18; D: NA; size: few
DNA: TGTGCCACCAGTTTGGGGCCTGGTCAGCCCCAGCATTTT; CDR3: CATSLGPGQPQHF; J: TRBJ1-5; V: TRBV24-1; D: NA; size: NA
DNA: TGTGCCAGCAGTCAGAGCGGGGGCACGGATACCGGGGAGCTGTTTTTT; CDR3: CASSQSGGTDTGELFF; J: TRBJ2-2; V: TRBV3-1/TRBV3-2; D: TRBD2; size: NA
DNA: TGTGCCAGCAACGAGGGGGCCGACAGCTCCTACGAGCAGTACTTC; CDR3: CASNEGADSSYEQYF; J: TRBJ2-7; V: TRBV5-4; D: TRBD1; size: few
DNA: TGTGCCAGCAGCCTGACCCCCGGGATATATAATGAAAAACTGTTTTTT; CDR3: CASSLTPGIYNEKLFF; J: TRBJ1-4; V: TRBV3-1/TRBV3-2; D: NA; size: NA
DNA: TGCGCCAGCAGCCCGGGACAGACATTTTCCTACAATGAGCAGTTCTTC; CDR3: CASSPGQTFSYNEQFF; J: TRBJ2-1; V: TRBV5-1; D: TRBD1; size: NA
DNA: TGTGCCAGCCAGGGACAGGGAGGTGATTCACCCCTCCACTTT; CDR3: CASQGQGGDSPLHF; J: TRBJ1-6; V: TRBV10-3; D: TRBD1; size: NA
DNA: TGTGCCAGCAGCTACCACAGCCAGCCCCAGCATTTT; CDR3: CASSYHSQPQHF; J: TRBJ1-5; V: TRBV7-2; D: NA; size: NA
DNA: TGTGCCAGCAGCTCCCCTAAGGGGGGGTCCTACGAGCAGTACTTC; CDR3: CASSSPKGGSYEQYF; J: TRBJ2-7; V: TRBV11-3; D: NA; size: NA
DNA: TGTGCCAGCAGTTCTTGGACAGGGGCTGCGGGGAAAACCTACGAGCAGTACTTC; CDR3: CASSSWTGAAGKTYEQYF; J: TRBJ2-7; V: TRBV6-2/TRBV6-3; D: TRBD1; size: NA
DNA: TGTGCCAGTAGTATAGATCTGACGACAGGGGATTTGAATGAGCAGTTCTTC; CDR3: CASSIDLTTGDLNEQFF; J: TRBJ2-1; V: TRBV19; D: TRBD1; size: NA
DNA: TGTGCCAGCTCACCACACCCGGGAATTGAAGCTTTCTTT; CDR3: CASSPHPGIEAFF; J: TRBJ1-1; V: TRBV18; D: NA; size: NA
DNA: TGTGCCAGCAGTTACGAGACAGCCTCCTACGAGCAGTACTTC; CDR3: CASSYETASYEQYF; J: TRBJ2-7; V: TRBV6-2/TRBV6-3; D: NA; size: NA
DNA: TGCGCCAGCAGTGATAGCGGGAGAGTTAATGAGCAGTTCTTC; CDR3: CASSDSGRVNEQFF; J: TRBJ2-1; V: TRBV10-1; D: TRBD2; size: NA
DNA: TGTGCCAGCAGCGGGAGGGCCACCGTCCATGAGCAGTTCTTC; CDR3: CASSGRATVHEQFF; J: TRBJ2-1; V: TRBV9; D: NA; size: once
DNA: TGTGCCAGTAGTATTATAGGTCAGAGGAATTCACCCCTCCACTTT; CDR3: CASSIIGQRNSPLHF; J: TRBJ1-6; V: TRBV19; D: NA; size: NA
DNA: TGTGCCTGGACAGGGCCCACCGGGGAGCTGTTTTTT; CDR3: CAWTGPTGELFF; J: TRBJ2-2; V: TRBV30; D: NA; size: NA
DNA: TGCAGCGCCCAACGGGGTAACGGAGGGGATGAAAAACTGTTTTTT; CDR3: CSAQRGNGGDEKLFF; J: TRBJ1-4; V: TRBV29-1; D: NA; size: NA
DNA: TGTGCCAGCACGACAGGGACGTGGAGTCAGCCCCAGCATTTT; CDR3: CASTTGTWSQPQHF; J: TRBJ1-5; V: TRBV5-6; D: TRBD1; size: NA
DNA: TGTGCCAGCAGCTCAAGCCTTTTTCGTGAGCAGTTCTTC; CDR3: CASSSSLFREQFF; J: TRBJ2-1; V: TRBV7-2; D: NA; size: NA
DNA: TGTGCCAGCAGTGCGGGGATGAACACTGAAGCTTTCTTT; CDR3: CASSAGMNTEAFF; J: TRBJ1-1; V: TRBV2; D: NA; size: NA
DNA: TGTGCCAGCGTCCGGGACAGGGGGCGGGTTAGCAATCAGCCCCAGCATTTT; CDR3: CASVRDRGRVSNQPQHF; J: TRBJ1-5; V: TRBV2; D: TRBD1; size: NA
DNA: TGTGCCAGCAGCTCCTTTGGGCGGGGGCTATCGGGTGAGCAGTTCTTC; CDR3: CASSSFGRGLSGEQFF; J: TRBJ2-1; V: TRBV7-2; D: NA; size: NA
DNA: TGTGCCATCAGTGAGTCCAGCGGGAGCGATACGCAGTATTTT; CDR3: CAISESSGSDTQYF; J: TRBJ2-3; V: TRBV10-3; D: TRBD2; size: NA
DNA: TGTGCCAGCTCACGCCAGGGGTTTTCAGAGACCCAGTACTTC; CDR3: CASSRQGFSETQYF; J: TRBJ2-5; V: TRBV18; D: NA; size: NA
DNA: TGTGCCAGCAGCCCCACGAGTCCGAACACTGAAGCTTTCTTT; CDR3: CASSPTSPNTEAFF; J: TRBJ1-1; V: TRBV7-3; D: NA; size: NA
DNA: TGTGCCAGCAACCAAGGCCCGACGGGCGAGCAGTACTTC; CDR3: CASNQGPTGEQYF; J: TRBJ2-7; V: TRBV7-9; D: NA; size: NA
DNA: TGCGCCAGCAGCCCTTTGGGGCAGGGGGTCTACGAGCAGTACTTC; CDR3: CASSPLGQGVYEQYF; J: TRBJ2-7; V: TRBV5-1; D: TRBD1; size: few
DNA: TGTGCCTGGGATCGGACAGGGTTTATGGGCTACACCTTC; CDR3: CAWDRTGFMGYTF; J: TRBJ1-2; V: TRBV30; D: TRBD1; size: NA
DNA: TGTGCCAGCAGCTTAGTAAGCGGATCCTACGAGCAGTACTTC; CDR3: CASSLVSGSYEQYF; J: TRBJ2-7; V: TRBV11-2; D: NA; size: NA
DNA: TGTGCCAGCAGCTCGGGACTAGCGGGAGCGGATACGCAGTATTTT; CDR3: CASSSGLAGADTQYF; J: TRBJ2-3; V: TRBV5-4; D: TRBD2; size: NA
DNA: TGCAGCGTTTATGACAGGGGGGTCACTGAAGCTTTCTTT; CDR3: CSVYDRGVTEAFF; J: TRBJ1-1; V: TRBV29-1; D: TRBD1; size: once
DNA: TGTGCCAGCAGTGAAGGAAGACAGGTCCGCCAAGAGGCTTTCTTT; CDR3: CASSEGRQVRQEAFF; J: TRBJ1-1; V: TRBV6-1; D: NA; size: NA
DNA: TGCAGTGCTACAGGGTTGGAGACCCAGTACTTC; CDR3: CSATGLETQYF; J: TRBJ2-5; V: TRBV20-1; D: NA; size: few
DNA: TGTGCCAGTAGTATATCTAGCGGGAGGACTTCGAACACCGGGGAGCTGTTTTTT; CDR3: CASSISSGRTSNTGELFF; J: TRBJ2-2; V: TRBV19; D: TRBD2; size: NA
DNA: TGTGCCAGCAGCTCCCCGGGGTCTCACACAGATACGCAGTATTTT; CDR3: CASSSPGSHTDTQYF; J: TRBJ2-3; V: TRBV9; D: NA; size: NA
DNA: TGTGCCAGCAGGGACAGGGGGGTTATGAACACTGAAGCTTTCTTT; CDR3: CASRDRGVMNTEAFF; J: TRBJ1-1; V: TRBV2; D: TRBD1; size: few
DNA: TGTGCCAGCTCACCCACTAGCGGGAGCGAGGGTGAGCAGTTCTTC; CDR3: CASSPTSGSEGEQFF; J: TRBJ2-1; V: TRBV18; D: TRBD2; size: NA
DNA: TGTGCCAGCAGTTTGGGGGGAAGAGGTCACGAAAAACTGTTTTTT; CDR3: CASSLGGRGHEKLFF; J: TRBJ1-4; V: TRBV27; D: NA; size: few
DNA: TGTGCCAGCAGCCAAGATCGCCGGGGTGAGCAGTTCTTC; CDR3: CASSQDRRGEQFF; J: TRBJ2-1; V: TRBV3-1/TRBV3-2; D: NA; size: NA
DNA: TGTGCCAGCAGCCCCTGGGGGACTGTCACAGATACGCAGTATTTT; CDR3: CASSPWGTVTDTQYF; J: TRBJ2-3; V: TRBV7-3; D: NA; size: NA
DNA: TGTGCCACCTACAAGGGGCACACTGAAGCTTTCTTT; CDR3: CATYKGHTEAFF; J: TRBJ1-1; V: TRBV6-5; D: NA; size: NA
DNA: TGTGCCAGCAGCCATAGGTTAACGACTAACAGAGACAATGAGCAGTTCTTC; CDR3: CASSHRLTTNRDNEQFF; J: TRBJ2-1; V: TRBV4-2; D: NA; size: NA
DNA: TGTGCCAGCAGTAATCCGGGGCCCCAGCATTTT; CDR3: CASSNPGPQHF; J: TRBJ1-5; V: TRBV6-5; D: NA; size: NA